A selection of T cell receptor beta chains follows, all from one sample in a study of molecular identifiers for immune sequencing clone quantification. Each CDR3 protein is one row after TCRdb ran MiXCR on the PCR reads. This sample yields 300,000 to 400,000 distinct CDR3 sequences, of which about a fifth are seen a single time; roughly 0.86% belongs to the top ten. Sequenced: naive CD8+ T cells from blood, with Jurkat cell RNA spiked in. These receptors were obtained from a human donor in good health. Some libraries in this study had Jurkat cell RNA spiked in. CDR3s include the opening cysteine and the closing phenylalanine or tryptophan. The order of the fields is CDR3 DNA, CDR3 protein, clone size, D gene, J gene, V gene. A D gene is named only where the DNA matches it firmly. Size is stated for part of the rows, as once, few or many counts, or as a class when the clone is expanded.

TGTGCCAGCAGGTCGGGACTGAATAGCAATCAGCCCCAGCATTTT CASRSGLNSNQPQHF many - TRBJ1-5 TRBV27
TGCGCCAGCAGCCAAGATTTAGGGTTTGCTGGAAACACCATATATTTT CASSQDLGFAGNTIYF - - TRBJ1-3 TRBV4-3
TGTGCCAGCAGTACCCGGGACAGGGGACCCAACACTGAAGCTTTCTTT CASSTRDRGPNTEAFF - TRBD1 TRBJ1-1 TRBV6-2/TRBV6-3
TGTGCCAGCAGTTACGTCTACTCAGGGACGAACGAGCAGTACTTC CASSYVYSGTNEQYF many - TRBJ2-7 TRBV6-5
TGCAGCGTTGGAAGGGGGTGGGACGAGCAGTACTTC CSVGRGWDEQYF few - TRBJ2-7 TRBV29-1
TGTGCCAGCAGCTTCAGCGGAGGGGGTGGCAATCAGCCCCAGCATTTT CASSFSGGGGNQPQHF few - TRBJ1-5 TRBV11-3
TGTGCCAGCGGCTCGAGACCAGACGGACCTAATGAAAAACTGTTTTTT CASGSRPDGPNEKLFF - - TRBJ1-4 TRBV11-2
TGTGCCAGCAGTCCCGGGACAGGGCCTAATTGGGGGACCCAGTACTTC CASSPGTGPNWGTQYF many TRBD1 TRBJ2-5 TRBV12-3/TRBV12-4
TGTGCCAGCAGCCAAGATAGCGGGGAAAAACTGTTTTTT CASSQDSGEKLFF many - TRBJ1-4 TRBV14
TGTGCCAGCAGCCTGCTCACAGATACGCAGTATTTT CASSLLTDTQYF many - TRBJ2-3 TRBV7-9
TGCAGTGCTAGAGATGACTTTAACACAGATACGCAGTATTTT CSARDDFNTDTQYF many - TRBJ2-3 TRBV20-1
TGTGCCAGCAGCCAAGATCTAGCGGGGGGGCCAGGGGATACGCAGTATTTT CASSQDLAGGPGDTQYF many TRBD2 TRBJ2-3 TRBV9